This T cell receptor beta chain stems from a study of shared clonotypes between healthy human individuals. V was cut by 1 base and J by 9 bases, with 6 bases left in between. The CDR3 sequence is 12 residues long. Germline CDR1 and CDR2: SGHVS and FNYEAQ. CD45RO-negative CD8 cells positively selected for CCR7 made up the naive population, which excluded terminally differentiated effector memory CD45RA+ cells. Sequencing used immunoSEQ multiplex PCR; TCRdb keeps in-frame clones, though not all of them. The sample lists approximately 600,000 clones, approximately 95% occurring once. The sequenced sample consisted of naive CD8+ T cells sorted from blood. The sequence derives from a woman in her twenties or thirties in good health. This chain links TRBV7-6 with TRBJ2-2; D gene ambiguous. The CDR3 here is CASSLVSRELFF. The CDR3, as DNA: TGTGCCAGCAGCTTAGTGAGCCGGGAGCTGTTTTTT.